The 28 T cell receptor beta chains given below trace back to one sample, sequenced in a study of memory CD4+ T cells and cytomegalovirus serostatus. Profiling relied on immunoSEQ multiplex PCR, and the TCRdb table lists in-frame clones only, not all of them. The sample carries 80,000 or so clones, approximately 78% recorded once. The sort gate was single viable CD3+CD4+CD8-CD45RO+ cells for memory CD4+ T cells. The sample was memory CD4+ T cells from blood. Receptors were obtained from an adult in good health and CMV-seropositive.

This clone turned up a few times. V and J are TRBV30 and TRBJ2-1; D is possibly TRBD1 or TRBD2 (5 bases each). V shed 4 bases and J shed 2 bases, with 15 bases lying between them. Germline CDR1 GTSNPN, CDR2 SVGIG (reference sequence). The CDR3 contains 15 residues. The CDR3 spells CAWTTGPQPYNEQFF. Here the CDR3 DNA reads TGTGCCTGGACGACGGGACCACAGCCCTACAATGAGCAGTTCTTC.

This chain links TRBV9 with TRBJ2-1; D is undetermined. This CDR3 has 14 residues. Trimming shortened V by 0 bases and J by 1 base, and 5 bases separated the two germline ends. CDR1 and CDR2 (germline): SGDLS, YYNGEE. CDR3 bases: TGTGCCAGCAGCGTAGCTAGTTCCTACAATGAGCAGTTCTTC. Encoded protein: CASSVASSYNEQFF.

This clone turned up a few times. V usage is TRBV30 and J usage is TRBJ1-5; TRBD1 matches 9 bases. The CDR3 has 18 amino acids. Germline CDR1 and CDR2: GTSNPN and SVGIG (reference sequence). V trimming: 2 bases; J trimming: 5 bases; junction bases outside the gene matches: 16. The CDR3 region is CAWSFPDRGPPRDQPQHF. CDR3 DNA: TGTGCCTGGAGTTTCCCGGACAGGGGACCGCCTAGGGATCAGCCCCAGCATTTT.

The chain combines TRBV7-9 with TRBJ2-7; weak D call: TRBD1 (5 bases). V was pared by 1 base and J by 6 bases, with 10 bases between. Germline CDR1 and CDR2: SEHNR and FQNEAQ (reference sequence). CDR3 size: 13 residues. CDR3 bases: TGTGCCAGCAGCTTAGGGGTGCAGGGCGAGCAGTACTTC. Translated: CASSLGVQGEQYF. The complete variable domain, with remaining parts taken from reference TRBV7-9 and TRBJ2-7, reads DTGVSQNPRHKITKRGQNVTFRCDPISEHNRLYWYRQTLGQGPEFLTYFQNEAQLEKSRLLSDRFSAERPKGSFSTLEIQRTEQGDSAMYLCASSLGVQGEQYFGPGTRLTVT.

The V gene is TRBV27, the J gene TRBJ1-1; D is unclear. The CDR3 length is 13 residues. Germline V gene lookup returns CDR1 MNHEY and CDR2 SMNVEV (reference sequence). V was clipped by 3 bases and J by 0 bases, with 5 bases between them. In DNA, the CDR3 is TGTGCCAGCAGTTTCAATTTGAACACTGAAGCTTTCTTT. Protein sequence: CASSFNLNTEAFF.

The rearrangement links TRBV18 to TRBJ1-1, with D possibly TRBD1 on 6 matching bases. V lost 3 bases, J lost 3 bases, and 14 bases lay in between. Germline lookup yields CDR1 KGHSH and CDR2 LQKENI. This CDR3 is 15 amino acids long. The CDR3 sequence is CASSPNRVPDTEAFF. The CDR3 coding sequence is TGTGCCAGCTCACCCAACAGGGTTCCGGACACTGAAGCTTTCTTT.

Points on this clone: Other DNA sequences in this specimen translate into the identical CDR3. The V gene is TRBV6-1, the J gene TRBJ1-6, with TRBD1 identical over 8 bases. V gave up 6 bases and J gave up 13 bases; unmatched junction bases: 14. The CDR3 runs to 15 residues. Germline V lookup: CDR1 MNHNS, CDR2 SASEGT. The CDR3 coding sequence is TGTGCCAGCAGGCTGGGGACAGGTCGTCAGTCGCCCCTCCACTTT. Amino acids: CASRLGTGRQSPLHF.

V is TRBV14 and J is TRBJ2-5; 9 bases map to TRBD2. The CDR3 sequence is 14 residues long. The ends lost 6 bases at V and 7 bases at J; junction bases unmatched: 9. CDR1 and CDR2 from the germline V gene are SGHDN and FVKESK. Written as DNA, the CDR3 is TGTGCCAGCAGTCCAAGGTGGCGGGAGGGGACCCAGTACTTC. Translation: CASSPRWREGTQYF.

The J gene is TRBJ2-5, the V gene TRBV11-2, with D possibly being TRBD2 (6 bases). V was shortened by 5 bases and J by 2 bases, with 18 bases between the two germline ends. Per germline, CDR1 SGHAT and CDR2 FQNNGV. This CDR3 comprises 16 residues. CDR3 DNA sequence: TGTGCCAGCAGCAGGGACGGGGGAAGAGGGCAAGAGACCCAGTACTTC. This encodes CASSRDGGRGQETQYF.

The rearrangement joins TRBV11-3 to TRBJ2-5; maybe TRBD1 (7 bases). The CDR3 has 16 residues. V was shortened by 5 bases and J by 2 bases, with 18 bases between the two germline ends. Germline assignment: CDR1 SGHNT and CDR2 YENEEA. CDR3 bases: TGTGCCAGCAGCCGAGCCGGACAGGCGGGGCAAGAGACCCAGTACTTC. It codes for CASSRAGQAGQETQYF.

The chain recombines TRBV11-2 with TRBJ2-5; 11 nucleotides line up with TRBD2. Germline trimming cut 1 base from V and 2 bases from J; bases unmatched to any gene: 6. The CDR3 has 17 amino acids. The germline V gene has CDR1 SGHAT and CDR2 FQNNGV. The CDR3 region is CASSLGYSGRAQETQYF. In DNA form, the CDR3 reads TGTGCCAGCAGCTTAGGCTATAGCGGGAGGGCTCAAGAGACCCAGTACTTC. The variable domain in full, completed from reference TRBV11-2 and TRBJ2-5, reads EAGVAQSPRYKIIEKRQSVAFWCNPISGHATLYWYQQILGQGPKLLIQFQNNGVVDDSQLPKDRFSAERLKGVDSTLKIQPAKLEDSAVYLCASSLGYSGRAQETQYFGPGTRLLVL.

The CDR3 loop reads CASSKGQGRELFF. The DNA for the CDR3 is TGTGCCAGCAGTAAGGGACAGGGACGGGAACTGTTTTTT. The chain employs TRBV6-6 and TRBJ1-4, with TRBD1 identical over 9 bases. Losses at the gene ends were 5 bases for V and 12 bases for J; bases not matched to a gene: 7. Germline V gives CDR1 MNHNY, CDR2 SVGAGI (reference sequence). CDR3 length: 13 amino acids.

CDR3 in amino acids: CASSFVPGQGGGYTF. CDR3 DNA: TGTGCCAGCAGCTTCGTTCCGGGACAGGGTGGAGGCTACACCTTC. The chain uses TRBV7-2 and TRBJ1-2; 9 positions agree with TRBD1. CDR3 length: 15 amino acids. V shed 3 bases and J 8 bases; nucleotides not matched to a gene: 10. Germline V lookup: CDR1 SGHTA, CDR2 FQGNSA.

The J gene is TRBJ2-1, the V gene TRBV28; D perhaps matches TRBD1 (6 bases). Trimming took 8 bases from V and 4 from J, leaving 15 bases between them. CDR3 size: 14 residues. From germline, CDR1 is MDHEN and CDR2 SYDVKM. Here the CDR3 reads CASQRGSSYNEQFF. The CDR3 nucleotides are TGTGCCAGCCAAAGGGGGAGTTCGTACAATGAGCAGTTCTTC.

In its sample, this clone was seen once. This chain uses TRBV5-8 with TRBJ2-7; D remains ambiguous. The CDR3 runs 12 residues. Between the trimmed V and J ends, which lost 1 base and 2 bases, there was a span of 4 bases. Germline V gene lookup returns CDR1 SGHTS and CDR2 YDEGEE. CDR3 residues: CASSLYAYEQYF. CDR3 nucleotide sequence: TGTGCCAGCAGCTTGTACGCCTACGAGCAGTACTTC.

V usage is TRBV5-5 and J usage is TRBJ1-5, with TRBD1 identical over 7 bases. The length of the CDR3 is 14 residues. In germline, CDR1 is SGHKS, CDR2 YYEKEE (reference sequence). V trimming: 4 bases; J trimming: 0 bases; junction bases outside the gene matches: 1. CDR3 loop: CASSGTDSNQPQHF. Here the CDR3 DNA reads TGTGCCAGCAGCGGGACAGATAGCAATCAGCCCCAGCATTTT.

The V call is TRBV19, the J call TRBJ1-1, with D hard to call. The germline V gene encodes CDR1 LNHDA and CDR2 SQIVND (reference sequence). The CDR3 runs to 14 residues. V was clipped by 5 bases and J by 1 base, with 11 bases between them. The CDR3 sequence is CASSQFSGNTEAFF. The DNA for the CDR3 is TGTGCCAGTAGTCAATTTTCAGGGAACACTGAAGCTTTCTTT.

V and J are TRBV1 and TRBJ2-7; the table's TRBD2 call for D was not verified on the DNA. TRBV1 is noted as a pseudogene. This CDR3 is 15 amino acids long. This CDR3 reads CTSSQASGSPYEQYV. CDR3 nucleotides: TGCACCAGCAGCCAAGCTAGCGGATCACCCTACGAGCAGTACGTC.

V gene TRBV30 combines with J gene TRBJ1-1; 9 nucleotides align to TRBD1. Germline assignment: CDR1 GTSNPN and CDR2 SVGIG (reference sequence). J lost 10 bases, V lost 0 bases, and 18 bases had no gene match. The CDR3 has 17 residues. The CDR3 coding sequence is TGTGCCTGGAGTGTACTTCAGATCGACAGGGGGATTTCGGGAGCTTTCTTT. This translates into CAWSVLQIDRGISGAFF.

The gene calls are TRBV5-1 and TRBJ2-3, with D possibly TRBD1 on 6 matching bases. V lost 0 bases to trimming and J lost 4 bases, with 15 bases between them. CDR1 and CDR2 (germline): SGHRS, YFSETQ. This CDR3 has 16 amino acids. CDR3 sequence (DNA): TGCGCCAGCAGCTTGGGCCCAGCCAGGGGTTCAGATACGCAGTATTTT. Its protein product is CASSLGPARGSDTQYF.

The rearrangement uses TRBV5-4 and TRBJ1-4; D gene unclear. The V end lost 4 bases, the J end lost 7 bases, and 14 bases lay between the germline ends. CDR3 length: 14 amino acids. Germline V gene sequence: CDR1 SGHNT, CDR2 YYREEE (reference sequence). CDR3 in amino acids: CASSPRPRSEKLFF. Here the CDR3 DNA reads TGTGCCAGCAGCCCCAGGCCTAGGAGTGAAAAACTGTTTTTT.

V and J are TRBV2 and TRBJ2-1; no firm D call. V lost 6 bases and J 5 bases, leaving 11 bases between the germline ends. This CDR3 has 13 residues. Germline V gene lookup returns CDR1 SNHLY and CDR2 FYNNEI. This CDR3 is CASSPGANNEQFF. CDR3 nucleotides: TGTGCCAGCAGCCCCGGAGCTAACAATGAGCAGTTCTTC.

CDR3 coding DNA: TGTGCCAGCAGCCGAGACAGGGGGGAGACCCAGTACTTC. Translating gives CASSRDRGETQYF. The rearrangement uses TRBV11-1 and TRBJ2-5, with 9 bases lining up with TRBD1. The germline V gene has CDR1 SGHAT and CDR2 FQDESV (reference sequence). J lost 5 bases, V lost 5 bases, and 3 bases had no gene match. The CDR3 is 13 amino acids.

The rearrangement links TRBV5-5 to TRBJ1-2; D is possibly TRBD1 (6 bases). Germline values: CDR1 SGHKS, CDR2 YYEKEE (reference sequence). CDR3 length equals 14 residues. Between the trimmed V and J ends, which lost 0 bases and 4 bases, there was a span of 10 bases. The CDR3 sequence is CASSLGTASYGYTF. The CDR3 DNA reads as TGTGCCAGCAGCTTGGGGACAGCTTCCTATGGCTACACCTTC.

The chain links TRBV2 to TRBJ1-5; D ambiguous. The CDR3 loop spans 15 amino acids. CDR1 is SNHLY and CDR2 is FYNNEI in the germline V gene. V lost 3 bases and J lost 5, with 14 bases in between. The DNA of the CDR3 is TGTGCCAGCAGTGATGAGGGCAGGCGTTATCAGCCCCAGCATTTT. As protein: CASSDEGRRYQPQHF.

The gene calls are TRBV6-1 and TRBJ2-7; the D is unclear. The V end was cut by 4 bases, the J end by 2 bases, with 3 bases between. Germline CDR1 and CDR2: MNHNS and SASEGT. CDR3 length: 11 amino acids. The CDR3 DNA reads as TGTGCCAGCAGTGCGACCTACGAGCAGTACGTC. Residues: CASSATYEQYV.

The chain is built from TRBV10-2 and TRBJ1-1; TRBD1 is a possible D gene (5 bases). The CDR3 totals 14 residues. The V end was cut by 8 bases, the J end by 1 base, with 14 bases between. Germline lookup yields CDR1 WSHSY and CDR2 SAAADI. CDR3 nucleotide sequence: TGCGCCAGCCAGGTGGGGCAGCGGAACACTGAAGCTTTCTTT. It encodes CASQVGQRNTEAFF.

The chain uses TRBV11-3 and TRBJ2-1, with 9 bases lining up with TRBD2. Per germline, CDR1 SGHNT and CDR2 YENEEA. The length of the CDR3 is 15 residues. V lost 3 bases, J lost 9 bases, and 9 bases stayed unmatched. The CDR3 sequence: CASSFLAGLQGEQFF. DNA of the CDR3: TGTGCCAGCAGCTTCCTAGCGGGGTTGCAAGGTGAGCAGTTCTTC. The full variable domain, with the rest looked up from reference TRBV11-3 and TRBJ2-1, is EAGVVQSPRYKIIEKKQPVAFWCNPISGHNTLYWYLQNLGQGPELLIRYENEEAVDDSQLPKDRFSAERLKGVDSTLKIQPAELGDSAVYLCASSFLAGLQGEQFFGPGTRLTVL.